These T cell receptor beta chains were read from a single sample in a study of OX40 agonist ivuxolimab in advanced cancers. The protocol was immunoSEQ multiplex PCR, while the TCRdb copy is restricted to in-frame clones and leaves out a portion. The table lists 95,000 to 150,000 clones, around 95% of them singletons, with around 0.15% in the top ten. This material consisted of CD4+ or CD8+ T cells sorted from blood, taken in a trial of the OX40 agonist ivuxolimab. These receptors originate from an adult with an advanced solid tumor such as melanoma, head and neck, liver or kidney cancer. CDR3s include the opening cysteine and the closing phenylalanine or tryptophan. A D gene is named only where the DNA matches it firmly. Clone size is stated in some rows and not others, as once, few, many or a class when expanded.

v_gene,d_gene,abundance,j_gene,len,CDR3nt,CDR3aa
TRBV6-1,-,-,TRBJ1-5,15,TGTGCCAGCAGTGATAAGGGGTGGTTAGGACAGCCCCAGCATTTT,CASSDKGWLGQPQHF
TRBV28,-,-,TRBJ1-2,13,TGTGCCAGCTGTGGAGATTCCAACTATGGCTACACCTTC,CASCGDSNYGYTF
TRBV7-2,-,-,TRBJ2-3,13,TGTGCCAGCAAGTCACTAGGCACAGATACGCAGTATTTT,CASKSLGTDTQYF
TRBV10-1,-,few,TRBJ1-1,13,TGCGCCAGCAGTGGCTCCAGGAACACTGAAGCTTTCTTT,CASSGSRNTEAFF
TRBV15,-,-,TRBJ2-3,15,TGTGCCACCAGCAGAGATCCAGTGAGGGCAGATACGCAGTATTTT,CATSRDPVRADTQYF
TRBV11-2,TRBD2,-,TRBJ2-7,18,TGTGCCAGCAGCTTAGACGTTGGGTATAGCGGGGAGAGCTACGAGCAGTACTTC,CASSLDVGYSGESYEQYF
TRBV19,-,-,TRBJ1-2,14,TGTGCCAGTAGTTTGACAGGAGTTAACTATGGCTACACCTTC,CASSLTGVNYGYTF
TRBV7-9,-,-,TRBJ2-5,13,TGTGCCAGCAGTCTACAGGGATCTGAGACCCAGTACTTC,CASSLQGSETQYF
TRBV5-5,TRBD1,-,TRBJ1-1,15,TGTGCCAGCACCCTACAGACAGGGCTGGACACTGAAGCTTTCTTT,CASTLQTGLDTEAFF
TRBV12-5,-,-,TRBJ2-5,12,TGTGCTAGTGGTTTGGCGACCGAGACCCAGTACTTC,CASGLATETQYF
TRBV11-2,-,-,TRBJ2-3,17,TGTGCCAGCAGCTCCAGAGGTGGGGGGCTCGGAGGAGATACGCAGTATTTT,CASSSRGGGLGGDTQYF
TRBV7-8,-,-,TRBJ1-4,18,TGTGCCAGCAGCTTAGCAGGAGTCTCCGGGGCAACTAATGAAAAACTGTTTTTT,CASSLAGVSGATNEKLFF
TRBV2,TRBD2,-,TRBJ2-7,16,TGTGCCAGCACCCCTACTCGGGAACTAGCGGGAGGAGAGCAGTACTTC,CASTPTRELAGGEQYF
TRBV28,-,-,TRBJ2-6,15,TGTGCCAGCAGGCCATTGACTGGGGGGGCCAACGTCCTGACTTTC,CASRPLTGGANVLTF
TRBV15,-,-,TRBJ2-3,15,TGTGCCACCGGAATGCGGGTAGCGGACACAGATACGCAGTATTTT,CATGMRVADTDTQYF
TRBV9,-,-,TRBJ1-3,15,TGTGCCAGCAGCGTAGACCCCTACTCTGGAAACACCATATATTTT,CASSVDPYSGNTIYF
TRBV7-9,-,-,TRBJ2-5,12,TGTGCCAGCAGCTTAGAGATGGGGACCCAGTACTTC,CASSLEMGTQYF
TRBV20-1,TRBD1,-,TRBJ2-1,11,TGCAGTGCTTCCGAGGGGGCATCGCAGTTCTTC,CSASEGASQFF
TRBV27,-,-,TRBJ2-7,14,TGTGCCAGCAGTTTATTGGGGACCCAAATCGAGCAGTACTTC,CASSLLGTQIEQYF
TRBV6-5,-,-,TRBJ2-7,16,TGTGCCAGCAGTTACTCGTTTTGGGCCCTGTCCTACGAGCAGTACTTC,CASSYSFWALSYEQYF
TRBV18,-,-,TRBJ1-4,14,TGTGCCAGCTCCGGAGGGTACGGAGGTGAAAAACTGTTTTTT,CASSGGYGGEKLFF
TRBV10-3,-,-,TRBJ2-3,13,TGTGCCATCAGTGAGCGGGGCGAGGATACGCAGTATTTT,CAISERGEDTQYF
TRBV10-3,-,-,TRBJ1-1,13,TGTGCCATCAGTGAAGGGGGGGGCACTGAAGCTTTCTTT,CAISEGGGTEAFF
TRBV6-1,-,-,TRBJ1-3,14,TGTGCCAGTCGGGGGGGGCTGACGTTAAACACCATATATTTT,CASRGGLTLNTIYF
TRBV6-1,TRBD2,-,TRBJ2-3,15,TGTGCCAGCAGTGAAGTCCGGGGGGGCTCTAAGACGCAGTATTTT,CASSEVRGGSKTQYF
TRBV6-5,TRBD1,-,TRBJ1-1,15,TGTGCCAGCAGTTACCGGGACAGGAGTAACACTGAAGCTTTCTTT,CASSYRDRSNTEAFF
TRBV27,TRBD1,-,TRBJ1-5,16,TGTGCCAGCAGTTTATCTTGGACAGGGGGGAATCAGCCCCAGCATTTT,CASSLSWTGGNQPQHF
TRBV6-5,-,-,TRBJ2-7,12,TGTGCCAGCACGAGGGGATCTGGTGAGCAGTACTTC,CASTRGSGEQYF
TRBV18,TRBD2,-,TRBJ2-7,15,TGTGCCAGCTCACAAACTAGCGGGAGTAGGTACGAGCAGTACTTC,CASSQTSGSRYEQYF
TRBV5-1,-,-,TRBJ2-3,15,TGCGCCAGCAGCTTGATCGACACACTCACAGATACGCAGTATTTT,CASSLIDTLTDTQYF
TRBV7-2,-,-,TRBJ1-6,14,TGTGCCAGCAGCTTAGATCCGCCCTATTCACCCCTCCACTTT,CASSLDPPYSPLHF
TRBV28,-,-,TRBJ1-1,15,TGTGCCAGCAGCCGAAGACAGCTCATGAACACTGAAGCTTTCTTT,CASSRRQLMNTEAFF
TRBV5-1,-,-,TRBJ2-6,14,TGCGCCAGCAGTGAGAGCTCTGGGGCCAACGTCCTGACTTTC,CASSESSGANVLTF
TRBV4-2,-,-,TRBJ2-3,17,TGTGCCAGCAGCCAAGGCTCTGGCGGGGTCCCTCCAGATACGCAGTATTTT,CASSQGSGGVPPDTQYF
TRBV5-5,TRBD2,once,TRBJ2-5,15,TGTGCCAGCAGCTATCGACTAGCGGGCGCGGAGACCCAGTACTTC,CASSYRLAGAETQYF
TRBV19,TRBD2,-,TRBJ2-5,16,TGTGCCAGTAGTATAGGCTCGGGACTAGCGCTGGAGACCCAGTACTTC,CASSIGSGLALETQYF
TRBV27,-,-,TRBJ2-3,15,TGTGCCAGCAGCTCCCTTTTTTTCAGAACAGATACGCAGTATTTT,CASSSLFFRTDTQYF
TRBV6-6,-,-,TRBJ1-2,15,TGTGCCAGTCTCCCTTCGACAACCAGACACTATGGCTACACCTTC,CASLPSTTRHYGYTF
TRBV25-1,TRBD1,-,TRBJ2-7,14,TGTGCCAGCAGTGGGGACAGGGGGTCGAGCGAGCAGTACTTC,CASSGDRGSSEQYF
TRBV9,-,-,TRBJ2-2,10,TGTGCCAGCGGCGGGGGGGAGCTGTTTTTT,CASGGGELFF
TRBV27,TRBD1,-,TRBJ2-4,13,TGTGCCAGCAGTTCGGGACAGAGAAACATTCAGTACTTC,CASSSGQRNIQYF
TRBV5-4,-,-,TRBJ2-2,14,TGTGCCAGCAGCTTGGAGTCAGGGACCGGGGAGCTGTTTTTT,CASSLESGTGELFF
TRBV25-1,TRBD2,-,TRBJ2-4,16,TGTGCCAGCAGTGAAGGGGGGGTTCAAGCCAAAAACATTCAGTACTTC,CASSEGGVQAKNIQYF
TRBV5-4,-,-,TRBJ1-6,15,TGTGCCAGCAGCTTGGCGGGCGGGGGATTATCACCCCTCCACTTT,CASSLAGGGLSPLHF
TRBV7-3,-,-,TRBJ2-2,13,TGTGCCAGCACAGGGGTTCTAGCCGGGGAGCTGTTTTTT,CASTGVLAGELFF
TRBV7-2,TRBD2,-,TRBJ2-3,16,TGTGCCAGCAGTTACCGACTAGCTTCAACCACAGATACGCAGTATTTT,CASSYRLASTTDTQYF
TRBV28,-,once,TRBJ2-5,14,TGTGCCAGCAGGTCGACAGGACCGTGGGAGACCCAGTACTTC,CASRSTGPWETQYF
TRBV6-1,TRBD1,-,TRBJ2-5,14,TGTGCCAGCAGTGCGCGACAGGGACGAGAGACCCAGTACTTC,CASSARQGRETQYF
TRBV18,TRBD1,-,TRBJ2-3,16,TGTGCCAGCTCACCACCTACAGGGGTCAGCACAGATACGCAGTATTTT,CASSPPTGVSTDTQYF